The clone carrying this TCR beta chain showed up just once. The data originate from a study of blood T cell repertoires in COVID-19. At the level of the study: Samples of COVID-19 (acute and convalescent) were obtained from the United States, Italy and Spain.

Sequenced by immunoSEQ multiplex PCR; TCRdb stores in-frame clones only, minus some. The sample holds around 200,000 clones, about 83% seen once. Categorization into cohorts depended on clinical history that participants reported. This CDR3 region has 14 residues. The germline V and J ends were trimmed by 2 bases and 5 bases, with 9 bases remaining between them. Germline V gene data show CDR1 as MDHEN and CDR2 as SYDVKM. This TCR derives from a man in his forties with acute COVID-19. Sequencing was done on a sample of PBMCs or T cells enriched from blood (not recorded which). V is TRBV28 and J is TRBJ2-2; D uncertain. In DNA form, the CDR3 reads TGTGCCAGCAGTTTACTCGGGTTAACCGGGGAGCTGTTTTTT. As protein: CASSLLGLTGELFF.